The clone carrying this TCR beta chain was counted many times. Additional DNA sequences in this sample encode the identical CDR3. This entry is derived from a study of PD-L1 blockade in urothelial cancer. Sequencing used immunoSEQ multiplex PCR; TCRdb keeps in-frame clones, though not all of them. The sample contains about 72,000 clones, 80% to 85% of which appear only once. Germline lookup yields CDR1 SGHRS and CDR2 YFSETQ. Trimming pared 1 base from V and 4 bases from J, leaving 9 bases between. CDR3 length: 13 residues. The rearrangement joins TRBV5-1 to TRBJ2-7; D call uncertain. This clonotype was obtained from a man aged 65-85 years with urothelial cancer. Sequenced here: PBMCs, sampled around atezolizumab (anti-PD-L1) treatment. Here the CDR3 DNA reads TGCGCCAGCAGCTTGTGGGCCAGTTACGAGCAGTACTTC. It is translated as CASSLWASYEQYF.